The 13 T cell receptor beta chains below come from one sample, sequenced in a study of regulatory T cells in long-lasting Graves disease. Construction of the TCR beta libraries employed iRepertoire HTBI primers in conjunction with Arm-PCR of CDR3 regions. TCRdb used MiXCR to reprocess the multiplex PCR reads, holding one entry per CDR3 protein. The sample records about 450,000 distinct CDR3 sequences, less than 25% being singletons. Time point: persistent/refractory GD, antithyroid drugs over 5 years with positive TRAb. Generation of the TCR library employed RNA extracted from PBMCs. Specimen: peripheral blood mononuclear cells (PBMCs), collected when the disease was refractory, from a patient treated with antithyroid drugs. These receptors were collected from a female donor with Graves disease.

The rearrangement links TRBV7-9 to TRBJ2-7; 9 positions match TRBD1. Germline V gives CDR1 SEHNR, CDR2 FQNEAQ (reference sequence). This CDR3 has 16 amino acids. The ends lost 0 bases at V and 2 bases at J; junction bases unmatched: 5. The CDR3 loop is CASSLALTGGAYEQYF. The CDR3 DNA sequence: TGTGCCAGCAGCTTAGCGCTAACAGGGGGCGCCTACGAGCAGTACTTC.

The table lists this clonotype with a few counts. The chain employs TRBV29-1 and TRBJ2-5; unclear D gene. Between the trimmed V and J ends, which lost 2 bases and 5 bases, there was a span of 12 bases. CDR3 length equals 13 residues. Germline V gives CDR1 SQVTM, CDR2 ANQGSEA. The CDR3 loop reads CSVEPTNLETQYF. CDR3 nucleotide sequence: TGCAGCGTTGAACCTACTAATTTGGAGACCCAGTACTTC.

This clonotype was detected only once. The rearrangement joins TRBV19 to TRBJ2-5, with 9 bases aligning to TRBD1. This CDR3 comprises 15 residues. The germline V gene has CDR1 LNHDA and CDR2 SQIVND (reference sequence). V shed 5 bases and J 1 base; nucleotides not matched to a gene: 5. The CDR3 nucleotides read TGTGCCAGTAGTTCTAAGACAGGGGGCCAAGAGACCCAGTACTTC. Translated, it gives CASSSKTGGQETQYF.

This clonotype was seen many times. The chain carries TRBV10-3 and TRBJ1-1; D might be TRBD1 (6 bases). V was shortened by 11 bases and J by 1 base, with 14 bases between the two germline ends. CDR3 size: 13 residues. CDR1 and CDR2 from the germline V gene are ENHRY and SYGVKD. The CDR3 sequence: CAASPGQNTEAFF. The CDR3 nucleotides are TGTGCCGCATCACCGGGACAGAACACTGAAGCTTTCTTT.

This clonotype came up many times. The chain combines TRBV5-6 with TRBJ2-5; TRBD2 agrees at 8 bases. With V trimmed by 1 base and J by 5 bases, 1 base remained unmatched. Germline CDR1 and CDR2: SGHDT and YYEEEE. CDR3 size: 13 residues. CDR3 protein: CASSLPSGETQYF. CDR3 DNA: TGTGCCAGCAGCTTGCCTAGCGGGGAGACCCAGTACTTC.

To note about this clonotype: A much larger clone lies one base from this, so it may be a read error. The J gene is TRBJ1-2, the V gene TRBV30; 8 bases are a match to TRBD1. V shed 8 bases, J shed 4 bases, and the junction held 6 bases outside the gene matches. The CDR3 runs 12 residues. Germline loops: CDR1 GTSNPN, CDR2 SVGIG (reference sequence). DNA of the CDR3: TGTGCCCGGACACAGGGGGGCTATGGCTACACCTTC. Protein sequence: CARTQGGYGYTF.

This clonotype has a count of ten or more. V usage is TRBV20-1 and J usage is TRBJ2-4; D might be TRBD2 (5 bases). The CDR3 extends over 11 amino acids. CDR1 and CDR2 (germline): DFQATT, SNEGSKA (reference sequence). V was cut by 3 bases and J by 14 bases, with 14 bases left in between. This CDR3 reads CSASLGEVEYF. In DNA form, the CDR3 reads TGCAGTGCTAGCCTCGGGGAAGTGGAGTACTTC.

This clonotype was detected many times. This chain connects TRBV28 to TRBJ1-1; maybe TRBD1 (6 bases). Trimming cost V 6 bases and J 7 bases, with 21 bases left between them. Germline CDR1 reads MDHEN; CDR2 reads SYDVKM. CDR3 length: 15 amino acids. The CDR3 DNA reads TGTGCCAGCAGCAGTATCGAGACAGGTGGCCGTGAAGCTTTCTTT. Protein: CASSSIETGGREAFF.

The chain has TRBV29-1 and TRBJ1-1; D perhaps matches TRBD1 (6 bases). V was trimmed by 8 bases and J by 4 bases, leaving 17 bases between them. The CDR3 extends over 13 amino acids. Germline values: CDR1 SQVTM, CDR2 ANQGSEA. The CDR3 is CSQPPTGTTEAFF. In nucleotides, the CDR3 is TGCAGCCAACCACCAACAGGGACCACTGAAGCTTTCTTT.

Ten or more counts support this clonotype. The genes are TRBV10-3 and TRBJ1-5; 7 positions match TRBD1. Germline V gene lookup returns CDR1 ENHRY and CDR2 SYGVKD. The CDR3 loop spans 13 amino acids. The ends lost 2 bases at V and 7 bases at J; junction bases unmatched: 2. CDR3 in amino acids: CAISEKQGQPQHF. DNA of the CDR3: TGTGCCATCAGTGAGAAACAGGGGCAGCCCCAGCATTTT.

The chain combines TRBV11-2 with TRBJ2-4; 8 positions match TRBD1. Trimming took 3 bases from V and 4 from J; bases not matched to a gene: 2. The CDR3 is 14 amino acids. Germline V lookup: CDR1 SGHAT, CDR2 FQNNGV. This CDR3 reads CASSFGTGKNIQYF. CDR3 coding DNA: TGTGCCAGCAGCTTCGGGACAGGAAAAAACATTCAGTACTTC.

The chain is built from TRBV2 and TRBJ2-3; no clear D gene. This CDR3 has 13 residues. Germline V gene sequence: CDR1 SNHLY, CDR2 FYNNEI. Trimming took off 3 bases at V and 0 bases at J, with 4 bases between the two ends. The CDR3 DNA follows: TGTGCCAGCAGTGAGGATAGCACAGATACGCAGTATTTT. Its protein product is CASSEDSTDTQYF.

This clonotype was seen many times. V is TRBV30 and J is TRBJ1-4, with 8 bases identical to TRBD1. The CDR3 totals 14 residues. V gave up 5 bases and J gave up 7 bases; unmatched junction bases: 9. From germline, CDR1 is GTSNPN and CDR2 SVGIG (reference sequence). In DNA form, the CDR3 reads TGTGCCTGGGACGGACAGGGTCGGGGTGAAAAACTGTTTTTT. It encodes CAWDGQGRGEKLFF.